What follows are 23 T cell receptor beta chains derived from one specimen sequenced in a study of T cell responses to AZD1222 COVID-19 vaccine. Clones were read by immunoSEQ multiplex PCR, and TCRdb kept only the in-frame ones, dropping some. Of approximately 260,000 clones listed, roughly 93% are singletons. The sample consisted of peripheral blood, taken on day 0 of AZD1222 vaccination. All receptors derive from an adult in good health.

The chain has TRBV4-2 and TRBJ1-4; D call uncertain. CDR3 length equals 14 residues. Germline CDR1 reads LGHNA; CDR2 reads YNFKEQ. V was shortened by 3 bases and J by 6 bases, with 11 bases between the two germline ends. This CDR3 is CASSHAQVHEKLFF. CDR3 DNA sequence: TGTGCCAGCAGCCACGCCCAAGTACATGAAAAACTGTTTTTT.

The chain recombines TRBV28 with TRBJ2-5; no firm D call. CDR1 MDHEN and CDR2 SYDVKM come from the germline V gene. The V end was cut by 4 bases, the J end by 1 base, with 16 bases between. The CDR3 totals 16 residues. For the CDR3, the DNA is TGTGCCAGCAGTTCACCATATCCTGTAATCCAAGAGACCCAGTACTTC. Translated: CASSSPYPVIQETQYF.

This sequence joins TRBV9 and TRBJ1-4; 7 positions match TRBD1. The CDR3 totals 15 residues. Looked up from germline, CDR1 is SGDLS and CDR2 is YYNGEE. V shed 0 bases and J 12 bases; nucleotides not matched to a gene: 11. The CDR3, as DNA: TGTGCCAGCAGCGTAGGGCAGACAGGGTCGACTGAACTGTTTTTT. This gives the protein CASSVGQTGSTELFF.

The V and J genes are TRBV5-4 and TRBJ1-2, with 10 bases identical to TRBD1. CDR1 SGHNT and CDR2 YYREEE come from the germline V gene (reference sequence). This CDR3 has 17 residues. The junction had 13 bases not matched to a gene; V was cut back by 4 bases and J by 4 bases. In DNA, the CDR3 is TGTGCCAGCAGCCACCCGGGACAGGGGATGCGGGGCTATGGCTACACCTTC. This encodes CASSHPGQGMRGYGYTF.

This chain uses TRBV5-1 with TRBJ2-7; tentatively, D is TRBD2 (6 bases). V lost 2 bases, J lost 0 bases, and 9 bases lay in between. The CDR3 spans 14 residues. Germline loops: CDR1 SGHRS, CDR2 YFSETQ. The CDR3 region is CASSFSGSSYEQYF. The CDR3 DNA sequence: TGCGCCAGCAGCTTTAGCGGTAGCTCCTACGAGCAGTACTTC. Full variable domain (outside the CDR3, taken from reference TRBV5-1 and TRBJ2-7): KAGVTQTPRYLIKTRGQQVTLSCSPISGHRSVSWYQQTPGQGLQFLFEYFSETQRNKGNFPGRFSGRQFSNSRSEMNVSTLELGDSALYLCASSFSGSSYEQYFGPGTRLTVT.

The gene calls are TRBV4-2 and TRBJ2-1; D may match TRBD1 or TRBD2 (5 bases each). The CDR3 consists of 16 residues. Germline values: CDR1 LGHNA, CDR2 YNFKEQ. V was trimmed by 3 bases and J by 0 bases, leaving 12 bases between them. CDR3 coding DNA: TGTGCCAGCAGCCAGGGACCTTTAAGCTCCTACAATGAGCAGTTCTTC. It is translated as CASSQGPLSSYNEQFF.

This chain uses TRBV9 with TRBJ2-4, with 7 bases that match TRBD2. Germline-derived CDR1 and CDR2 are SGDLS and YYNGEE. Trimming cost V 0 bases and J 6 bases; bases outside gene matches: 3. CDR3 size: 14 residues. CDR3 in DNA: TGTGCCAGCAGCGTAGAGGGCGGGGGAAACATTCAGTACTTC. Amino acid sequence: CASSVEGGGNIQYF.

This clone was seen only once. The rearrangement links TRBV10-2 to TRBJ1-1, with D unclear. In germline, CDR1 is WSHSY, CDR2 SAAADI. V was trimmed by 6 bases and J by 0 bases, leaving 5 bases between them. The CDR3 has 12 residues. The CDR3 spells CASSQLNTEAFF. CDR3 nucleotides: TGCGCCAGCAGCCAGCTGAACACTGAAGCTTTCTTT.

A single count supports this clone. The gene calls are TRBV7-2 and TRBJ2-3; 7 bases agree with TRBD2. This CDR3 has 19 residues. J gave up 4 bases and V 1 base, and 17 bases lay outside the gene matches. Germline V gene sequence: CDR1 SGHTA, CDR2 FQGNSA. The CDR3 nucleotides read TGTGCCAGCAGCTTAGAGAGGTACATCGGCGGGAGAAGGGCAGATACGCAGTATTTT. Translating gives CASSLERYIGGRRADTQYF. The full variable domain, in which reference TRBV7-2 and TRBJ2-3 provide the parts outside the CDR3, is GAGVSQSPSNKVTEKGKDVELRCDPISGHTALYWYRQSLGQGLEFLIYFQGNSAPDKSGLPSDRFSAERTGGSVSTLTIQRTQQEDSAVYLCASSLERYIGGRRADTQYFGPGTRLTVL.

The chain carries TRBV5-4 and TRBJ1-1, with TRBD1 matching 7 bases. The ends lost 4 bases at V and 5 bases at J; junction bases unmatched: 11. This CDR3 spans 15 amino acids. From germline, CDR1 is SGHNT and CDR2 YYREEE (reference sequence). CDR3 region: CASSPLQGVGTEAFF. CDR3 nucleotide sequence: TGTGCCAGCAGCCCCCTTCAGGGGGTAGGGACTGAAGCTTTCTTT.

The CDR3 reads CASSLAGGLRGYTF. The DNA for the CDR3 is TGTGCCAGCAGTTTGGCAGGGGGCTTGCGGGGCTACACCTTC. This chain uses TRBV28 with TRBJ1-2; 8 nucleotides match TRBD1. Germline CDR1 reads MDHEN; CDR2 reads SYDVKM. The length of the CDR3 is 14 residues. V shed 3 bases and J 8 bases; nucleotides not matched to a gene: 8.

With respect to this clone: Germline and junction disagree at one end, which may indicate a read error. The chain employs TRBV7-2 and TRBJ2-7; 9 bases map to TRBD1. CDR1 and CDR2 (germline): SGHTA, FQGNSA. The CDR3 spans 12 residues. The CDR3 region is CASSFSWDREVF. The CDR3 region has the DNA TGTGCCAGCAGCTTTTCCTGGGACAGGGAGGTCTTC. Full variable domain (remainder filled in from reference TRBV7-2 and TRBJ2-7): GAGVSQSPSNKVTEKGKDVELRCDPISGHTALYWYRQSLGQGLEFLIYFQGNSAPDKSGLPSDRFSAERTGGSVSTLTIQRTQQEDSAVYLCASSFSWDREVFGPGTRLTVT.

This chain joins TRBV6-5 and TRBJ1-2; a possible D gene is TRBD1 (5 bases). The CDR3 runs to 14 residues. V was shortened by 6 bases and J by 6 bases, with 17 bases between the two germline ends. Germline V gene data show CDR1 as MNHEY and CDR2 as SVGAGI. This chain's CDR3 is CASSPSGGGDGYTF. The CDR3 nucleotides read TGTGCCAGCAGCCCCAGCGGTGGAGGGGATGGCTACACCTTC.

The rearrangement joins TRBV4-3 to TRBJ2-2; TRBD2 aligns across 9 bases. Germline V gene lookup returns CDR1 LGHNA and CDR2 YSLEER. V gave up 0 bases and J gave up 7 bases; unmatched junction bases: 6. This CDR3 is 16 amino acids long. The CDR3, as DNA: TGCGCCAGCAGCCAAGAGAGCGGGAGGATTGACGGGGAGCTGTTTTTT. As protein: CASSQESGRIDGELFF.

This clone appeared once. The V call is TRBV5-1, the J call TRBJ2-3, with D uncertain. The germline CDR1 and CDR2 sequences are SGHRS and YFSETQ. CDR3 length: 13 residues. Trimming left V 0 bases short and J 4 bases short, with 6 bases between. CDR3 DNA: TGCGCCAGCAGCTTGGCGGTCCCAGATACGCAGTATTTT. This translates into CASSLAVPDTQYF.

The genes are TRBV7-9 and TRBJ1-1; D gene ambiguous. Per germline, CDR1 SEHNR and CDR2 FQNEAQ (reference sequence). Trimming cost V 4 bases and J 10 bases, with 16 bases left between them. The CDR3 is made up of 13 amino acids. In DNA, the CDR3 is TGTGCCAGCAGCTCCGGCTTCCTAGGAAGAGCTTTCTTT. Translation gives CASSSGFLGRAFF. Looking up the rest from reference TRBV7-9 and TRBJ1-1 gives the full variable domain: DTGVSQNPRHKITKRGQNVTFRCDPISEHNRLYWYRQTLGQGPEFLTYFQNEAQLEKSRLLSDRFSAERPKGSFSTLEIQRTEQGDSAMYLCASSSGFLGRAFFGQGTRLTVV.

The chain recombines TRBV5-4 with TRBJ2-3; 10 bases are a match to TRBD2. The CDR3 runs 16 residues. With V trimmed by 4 bases and J by 2 bases, 7 bases remained unmatched. Germline V gene lookup returns CDR1 SGHNT and CDR2 YYREEE (reference sequence). The CDR3 nucleotides are TGTGCCAGCAGCACCTTAGCGGGAGGCATCACAGATACGCAGTATTTT. Translated: CASSTLAGGITDTQYF. Using reference TRBV5-4 and TRBJ2-3 for the parts outside the CDR3, the full variable domain is ETGVTQSPTHLIKTRGQQVTLRCSSQSGHNTVSWYQQALGQGPQFIFQYYREEENGRGNFPPRFSGLQFPNYSSELNVNALELDDSALYLCASSTLAGGITDTQYFGPGTRLTVL.

The chain couples TRBV7-3 to TRBJ2-1, with D unresolved. Per germline, CDR1 SGHTA and CDR2 FQGTGA. This CDR3 is built from 13 residues. Trimming pared 2 bases from V and 3 bases from J, leaving 5 bases between. In DNA form, the CDR3 reads TGTGCCAGCAGCTTAGGATTCTACAATGAGCAGTTCTTC. It encodes CASSLGFYNEQFF.

The chain combines TRBV2 with TRBJ2-4, with TRBD2 matching over 8 bases. Germline values: CDR1 SNHLY, CDR2 FYNNEI. The CDR3 sequence is 16 residues long. Trimming at V came to 1 base and at J to 0 bases, leaving 2 bases not matched to a gene. CDR3 protein: CASSEGLALAKNIQYF. The CDR3 nucleotides read TGTGCCAGCAGTGAAGGACTAGCGTTAGCCAAAAACATTCAGTACTTC.

The V call is TRBV3-1 (or the pseudogene TRBV3-2), the J call TRBJ1-6; D not certain. Germline V gene lookup returns CDR1 LGHDT and CDR2 YNNKEL (reference sequence). Trimming shortened V by 5 bases and J by 0 bases, and 5 bases separated the two germline ends. The CDR3 covers 14 residues. The CDR3 loop is CASSISSYNSPLHF. CDR3 coding DNA: TGTGCCAGCAGCATCAGCTCCTATAATTCACCCCTCCACTTT.

The V gene is TRBV5-4, the J gene TRBJ2-7, with TRBD2 identical over 10 bases. Germline trimming cut 3 bases from V and 1 base from J; bases unmatched to any gene: 4. Germline CDR1 reads SGHNT; CDR2 reads YYREEE (reference sequence). The CDR3 loop spans 15 amino acids. The CDR3: CASSYSSGGSYEQYF. The CDR3 coding sequence is TGTGCCAGCAGCTATTCTAGCGGGGGATCCTACGAGCAGTACTTC.

The CDR3, as DNA: TGTGCCAGCAGCTTAGCGCGGTTGACAGGGGCCTTTTCGAACACTGAAGCTTTCTTT. It yields the protein CASSLARLTGAFSNTEAFF. This chain joins TRBV7-9 and TRBJ1-1; 8 bases agree with TRBD1. V shed 0 bases and J 1 base; nucleotides not matched to a gene: 13. From germline, CDR1 is SEHNR and CDR2 FQNEAQ (reference sequence). The CDR3 spans 19 residues.

The chain joins TRBV11-2 to TRBJ1-4; D remains ambiguous. The germline V gene encodes CDR1 SGHAT and CDR2 FQNNGV. V lost 8 bases and J 7 bases, leaving 17 bases between the germline ends. This CDR3 contains 14 residues. The CDR3 DNA reads TGTGCCAGCGCGGAGGCACTCAAAAGTGAAAAACTGTTTTTT. Protein: CASAEALKSEKLFF.